The 15 T cell receptor beta chains below all came from one sample that was sequenced in a study of blood T cell repertoires in COVID-19. Here immunoSEQ multiplex PCR was the method, and the copy in TCRdb shows in-frame clones only, minus some. The sample lists some 280,000 clones; 70% to 90% were seen once. The sequenced sample was peripheral blood. The receptors were sampled from a woman between 50 and 59 years old with active or convalescent COVID-19.

V is TRBV6-1 and J is TRBJ2-5; weak D call: TRBD2 (5 bases). The V end was cut by 2 bases, the J end by 2 bases, with 12 bases between. This CDR3 spans 15 amino acids. Germline CDR1 MNHNS, CDR2 SASEGT. DNA for the CDR3: TGTGCCAGCAGTGAACAGGAGGCCCGGCAAGAGACCCAGTACTTC. Translated, it gives CASSEQEARQETQYF.

V usage is TRBV11-2 and J usage is TRBJ1-6; a weak D match, TRBD1 (5 bases). This CDR3 has 16 amino acids. Germline V gene sequence: CDR1 SGHAT, CDR2 FQNNGV. V lost 6 bases and J lost 7, with 19 bases in between. The CDR3: CASSQISGGRNSPLHF. The CDR3 coding sequence is TGTGCCAGCAGTCAAATTAGCGGGGGAAGGAATTCACCCCTCCACTTT.

CDR3 nucleotide sequence: TGTGCCACGGGGACAGGGTTCAATGAGCAGTTCTTC. It yields the protein CATGTGFNEQFF. The chain is built from TRBV19 and TRBJ2-1, with TRBD1 matching 9 bases. Germline lookup yields CDR1 LNHDA and CDR2 SQIVND (reference sequence). The CDR3 length is 12 residues. V lost 10 bases and J lost 6; bases outside the gene matches: 4.

This clone was detected only once. The CDR3 DNA follows: TGTGCCAGCAGTCCCGACAGGAACACCGGGGAGCTGTTTTTT. Translated, it gives CASSPDRNTGELFF. The rearrangement uses TRBV2 and TRBJ2-2, with D possibly TRBD1 on 5 matching bases. With 5 bases removed from V and 1 base from J, the gap between germline ends came to 8 bases. The V gene's germline CDR1 is SNHLY and CDR2 FYNNEI. This CDR3 is built from 14 residues.

The chain has TRBV18 and TRBJ2-1; the match to TRBD1 covers 10 bases. This CDR3 is 15 amino acids long. After removal of 6 bases from V and 6 bases from J, the junction contained 8 bases not matched to a gene. The V gene's germline CDR1 is KGHSH and CDR2 LQKENI. CDR3 sequence (DNA): TGTGCCAGCTCCCCGGACAGGGGGTTTTTCAATGAGCAGTTCTTC. It specifies CASSPDRGFFNEQFF.

The V call is TRBV7-2, the J call TRBJ2-3, with D possibly TRBD2 on 6 matching bases. CDR3 size: 15 residues. V shed 1 base and J shed 8 bases, with 16 bases lying between them. Germline V gene data show CDR1 as SGHTA and CDR2 as FQGNSA. The CDR3 DNA reads as TGTGCCAGCAGCTTAGTAGGCGGGGCCTATAGTACGCAGTATTTT. Amino acids: CASSLVGGAYSTQYF.

The chain carries TRBV7-9 and TRBJ1-4; maybe TRBD1 (6 bases). Germline V gene lookup returns CDR1 SEHNR and CDR2 FQNEAQ (reference sequence). The CDR3 loop spans 11 amino acids. The CDR3 sequence is CLDRDNEKLFF. The CDR3 nucleotides read TGTTTGGACAGAGATAATGAAAAACTGTTTTTT.

The chain recombines TRBV19 with TRBJ2-7, with TRBD2 matching over 13 bases. The CDR3 is 16 residues long. The V gene's germline CDR1 is LNHDA and CDR2 SQIVND (reference sequence). V shed 3 bases, J shed 0 bases, and the junction held 2 bases outside the gene matches. CDR3 nucleotides: TGTGCCAGTAGTATTGGGACTAGCGGGGCCTCCTACGAGCAGTACTTC. This codes for CASSIGTSGASYEQYF. Supplemented by reference TRBV19 and TRBJ2-7, the full variable domain reads DGGITQSPKYLFRKEGQNVTLSCEQNLNHDAMYWYRQDPGQGLRLIYYSQIVNDFQKGDIAEGYSVSREKKESFPLTVTSAQKNPTAFYLCASSIGTSGASYEQYFGPGTRLTVT.

This chain links TRBV24-1 with TRBJ1-5; D remains ambiguous. In germline, CDR1 is KGHDR, CDR2 SFDVKD. This CDR3 contains 14 residues. V dropped 1 base and J dropped 1 base, with 4 bases sitting between them. CDR3 nucleotide sequence: TGTGCCACCAGTGATTTATCGAGCAATCAGCCCCAGCATTTT. Translating it yields CATSDLSSNQPQHF.

The chain uses TRBV5-1 and TRBJ1-4; 9 nucleotides agree with TRBD1. The trim removed 0 bases at V and 5 bases at J, leaving 5 bases unmatched. The germline gives CDR1 SGHRS, CDR2 YFSETQ. The CDR3 spans 16 residues. Here the CDR3 DNA reads TGCGCCAGCAGCTTGGATTTAGGACAGGGGAATGAAAAACTGTTTTTT. This codes for CASSLDLGQGNEKLFF.

This clone has a single count. The chain recombines TRBV12-3 or TRBV12-4 with TRBJ2-7, with D maybe TRBD2 (5 bases). Deletions cut 4 bases from V and 4 bases from J, with 11 bases between. The CDR3 has 13 amino acids. The CDR3 region has the DNA TGTGCCAGCAGTTCTAACGGGGTTTACGAGCAGTACTTC. Protein sequence: CASSSNGVYEQYF.

The V and J genes are TRBV2 and TRBJ2-3; possibly TRBD1 for D (6 bases). Trimming stripped 7 bases from V and 6 bases from J, with 35 bases between. The CDR3 spans 20 residues. Germline V gives CDR1 SNHLY, CDR2 FYNNEI. CDR3 DNA: TGTGCCAGCAAGGGGGAGACAGGCCGGTTTAGTCGCACGGTAAGGGATACGCAGTATTTT. This encodes CASKGETGRFSRTVRDTQYF.

J is TRBJ1-1 and V is TRBV2, with D possibly matching TRBD1 (5 bases). V was cut by 6 bases and J by 5 bases, with 16 bases left in between. The germline gives CDR1 SNHLY, CDR2 FYNNEI. CDR3 size: 14 residues. This chain's CDR3 is CASRSDTLGTEAFF. Written as DNA, the CDR3 is TGTGCCAGCAGGTCGGACACCCTAGGGACTGAAGCTTTCTTT. The full variable domain, in which reference TRBV2 and TRBJ1-1 provide the parts outside the CDR3, is EPEVTQTPSHQVTQMGQEVILRCVPISNHLYFYWYRQILGQKVEFLVSFYNNEISEKSEIFDDQFSVERPDGSNFTLKIRSTKLEDSAMYFCASRSDTLGTEAFFGQGTRLTVV.

J is TRBJ1-6 and V is TRBV5-1; 10 positions agree with TRBD1. The V gene's germline CDR1 is SGHRS and CDR2 YFSETQ. This CDR3 has 15 amino acids. V lost 0 bases and J lost 10; bases outside the gene matches: 4. CDR3 DNA: TGCGCCAGCAGCTTGGAGGGACAGGGGCACTCACCCCTCCACTTT. It translates to CASSLEGQGHSPLHF.

The rearrangement links TRBV9 to TRBJ1-1, with TRBD1 as a possible D gene (5 bases). With 0 bases removed from V and 0 bases from J, the gap between germline ends came to 6 bases. CDR1 is SGDLS, CDR2 YYNGEE, per germline. The CDR3 spans 14 residues. The CDR3 DNA follows: TGTGCCAGCAGCGTAGAAGGGGTGAACACTGAAGCTTTCTTT. Protein sequence: CASSVEGVNTEAFF. The whole variable domain, remainder taken from reference TRBV9 and TRBJ1-1, is DSGVTQTPKHLITATGQRVTLRCSPRSGDLSVYWYQQSLDQGLQFLIQYYNGEERAKGNILERFSAQQFPDLHSELNLSSLELGDSALYFCASSVEGVNTEAFFGQGTRLTVV.